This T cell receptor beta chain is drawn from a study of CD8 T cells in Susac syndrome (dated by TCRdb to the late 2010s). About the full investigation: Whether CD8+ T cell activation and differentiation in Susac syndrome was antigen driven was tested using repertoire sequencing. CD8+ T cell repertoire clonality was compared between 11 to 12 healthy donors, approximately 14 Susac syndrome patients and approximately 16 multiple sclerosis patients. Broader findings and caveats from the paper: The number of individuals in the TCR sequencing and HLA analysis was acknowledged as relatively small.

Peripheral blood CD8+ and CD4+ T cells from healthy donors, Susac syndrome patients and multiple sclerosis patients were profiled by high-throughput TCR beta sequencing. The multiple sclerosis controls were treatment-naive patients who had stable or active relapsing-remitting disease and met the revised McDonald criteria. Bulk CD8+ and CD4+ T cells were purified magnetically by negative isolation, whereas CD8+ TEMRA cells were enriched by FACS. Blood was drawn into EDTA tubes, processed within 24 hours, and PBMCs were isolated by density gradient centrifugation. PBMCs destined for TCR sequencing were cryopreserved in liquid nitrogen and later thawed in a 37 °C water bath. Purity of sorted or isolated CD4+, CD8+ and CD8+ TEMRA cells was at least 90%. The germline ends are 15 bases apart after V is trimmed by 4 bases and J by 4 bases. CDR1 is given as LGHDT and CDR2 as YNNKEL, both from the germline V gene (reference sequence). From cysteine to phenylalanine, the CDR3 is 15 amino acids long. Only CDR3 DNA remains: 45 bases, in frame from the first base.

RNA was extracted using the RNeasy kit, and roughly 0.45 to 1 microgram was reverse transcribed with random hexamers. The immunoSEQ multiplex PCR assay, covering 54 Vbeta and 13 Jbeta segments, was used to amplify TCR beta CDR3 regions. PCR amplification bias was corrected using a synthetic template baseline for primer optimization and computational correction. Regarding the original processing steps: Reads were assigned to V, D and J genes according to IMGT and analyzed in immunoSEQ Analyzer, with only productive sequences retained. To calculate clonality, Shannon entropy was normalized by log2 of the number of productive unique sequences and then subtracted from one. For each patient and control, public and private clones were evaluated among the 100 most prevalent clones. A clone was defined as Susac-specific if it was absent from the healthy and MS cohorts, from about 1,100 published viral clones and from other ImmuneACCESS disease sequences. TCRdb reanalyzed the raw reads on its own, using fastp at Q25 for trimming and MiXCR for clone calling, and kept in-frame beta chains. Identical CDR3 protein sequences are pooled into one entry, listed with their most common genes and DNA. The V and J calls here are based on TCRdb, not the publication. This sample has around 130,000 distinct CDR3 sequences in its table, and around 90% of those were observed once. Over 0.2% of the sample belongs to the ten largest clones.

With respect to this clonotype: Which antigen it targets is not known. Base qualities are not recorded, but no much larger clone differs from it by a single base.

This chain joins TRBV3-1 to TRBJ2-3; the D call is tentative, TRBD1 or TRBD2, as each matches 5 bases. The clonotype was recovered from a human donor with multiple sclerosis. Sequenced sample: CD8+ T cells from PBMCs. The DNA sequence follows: TGTGCCAGCAGCCCCGGGACCCTACCAGCAGATACGCAGTATTTT. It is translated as CASSPGTLPADTQYF.